These 16 T cell receptor beta chains share one sample of origin, sequenced in a study of T cell clusters in autoimmune cytopenias. TRB amplification used roughly 250 ng of peripheral blood genomic DNA. Multiplex touch-down PCR amplified TRB using TRB-A and TRB-B pools in one tube. TCRdb re-called the multiplex PCR reads, yielding one record per CDR3 amino acid sequence without DNA. The sample holds some 15,000 distinct CDR3 sequences. Source material: peripheral blood. Source of these receptors: a human donor with an autoimmune cytopenia or autoimmune hepatitis (not recorded which).

This clonotype ranks as medium-sized in terms of frequency. This CDR3 is CAWSPGTVVDTQYF. The V gene is TRBV30, the J gene TRBJ2-3; TCRdb reports TRBD1, a call that lacks DNA to check it against. CDR3 length: 14 residues. The germline gives CDR1 GTSNPN, CDR2 SVGIG (reference sequence).

This clonotype shows up as medium-sized by frequency. The CDR3 sequence: CSVRGTSGSTDTQYF. The chain is built from TRBV29-1 and TRBJ2-3; TCRdb proposes TRBD2, but this gene call is untestable without DNA. The CDR3 length is 15 residues. Germline V gene sequence: CDR1 SQVTM, CDR2 ANQGSEA.

The chain is built from TRBV20-1 and TRBJ2-7; TCRdb's D call, TRBD1, is unchecked because there is no DNA. The CDR3 is made up of 13 amino acids. Germline CDR1 and CDR2: DFQATT and SNEGSKA (reference sequence). CDR3: CSASGDPTYEQYF.

The chain recombines TRBV27 with TRBJ2-3; without DNA, the TCRdb call of TRBD1 cannot be checked. The length of the CDR3 is 16 residues. From germline, CDR1 is MNHEY and CDR2 SMNVEV (reference sequence). CDR3 sequence reads: CASSLGRPTSTDTQYF.

In terms of frequency, this clonotype is medium-sized. The chain is built from TRBV29-1 and TRBJ2-7; TCRdb names TRBD2, which stays unverified in the absence of DNA. This CDR3 is built from 13 residues. CDR1 is SQVTM, CDR2 ANQGSEA, per germline. This chain's CDR3 is CSVEGTSDYEQYF.

The V gene is TRBV24-1, the J gene TRBJ1-2; TCRdb's D gene call, TRBD1, goes unchecked for lack of DNA. CDR1 is KGHDR and CDR2 is SFDVKD in the germline V gene. CDR3 length: 12 residues. This CDR3 is CATSDSGGGYTF.

The chain couples TRBV30 to TRBJ1-2; the D call from TCRdb, TRBD1, cannot be confirmed without DNA. Germline assignment: CDR1 GTSNPN and CDR2 SVGIG (reference sequence). The CDR3 consists of 12 residues. CDR3 sequence: CAWSRAPGGYTF.

Considering frequency, this clonotype is medium-sized. The chain combines TRBV29-1 with TRBJ1-2; TCRdb's assignment of TRBD1 cannot be checked, as there is no DNA. The CDR3 is made up of 15 amino acids. CDR1 and CDR2 from the germline V gene are SQVTM and ANQGSEA. The CDR3 loop reads CSVGGARAGPYGYTF.

The chain links TRBV11-1 to TRBJ2-7; the D call from TCRdb, TRBD2, cannot be confirmed without DNA. This CDR3 has 15 residues. Germline CDR1 reads SGHAT; CDR2 reads FQDESV (reference sequence). CDR3 residues: CASSPWTGISYEQYF.

This clonotype is labeled medium-sized (0.01 to 0.1%) based on frequency. The chain joins TRBV27 to TRBJ2-3; the D call of TRBD1 rests on TCRdb alone, since no DNA is present to check it. The germline CDR1 and CDR2 sequences are MNHEY and SMNVEV (reference sequence). The CDR3 loop spans 11 amino acids. The CDR3 here is CASTRADTQYF.

This clonotype is classed as medium-sized by frequency. The chain employs TRBV5-6 and TRBJ2-2; with no DNA, the TCRdb D assignment of TRBD1 cannot be verified. The CDR3 runs 15 residues. Germline-derived CDR1 and CDR2 are SGHDT and YYEEEE. CDR3 sequence reads: CASREDRVNTGELFF.

The V call is TRBV18, the J call TRBJ2-3; no DNA is available, so the TRBD1 call from TCRdb remains unchecked. Per germline, CDR1 KGHSH and CDR2 LQKENI. The CDR3 is 14 residues long. The CDR3 reads CASSGQVRTDTQYF.

The chain carries TRBV27 and TRBJ2-2; lacking DNA, the TRBD1 call made by TCRdb goes unchecked. This CDR3 region has 14 residues. Germline assignment: CDR1 MNHEY and CDR2 SMNVEV (reference sequence). The CDR3 is CASSYRQGVGELFF.

This sequence joins TRBV20-1 and TRBJ2-1; TCRdb picks TRBD2, but there is no DNA to check that call. The germline V gene has CDR1 DFQATT and CDR2 SNEGSKA (reference sequence). The CDR3 totals 19 residues. This chain's CDR3 is CSAIALQSGTSGRKNEQFF.

The genes are TRBV15 and TRBJ1-2. The germline V gene has CDR1 LNHNV and CDR2 YYDKDF (reference sequence). CDR3 size: 12 residues. The CDR3 loop is CATSRTEYGYTF.

The chain has TRBV19 and TRBJ1-2; TCRdb's D gene call, TRBD1, goes unchecked for lack of DNA. CDR1 and CDR2 (germline): LNHDA, SQIVND (reference sequence). The length of the CDR3 is 16 residues. The CDR3: CASSRRGASPNYGYTF.